This T cell receptor (beta chain) is from a study of STAT3 mutations in large granular lymphocyte leukemia. Profiled with immunoSEQ multiplex PCR; TCRdb holds only in-frame clones, not every one. The data show 1,700 or so clones, about 60% seen once. Findings and limits, study-wide: Variable sampling intervals and differing treatment regimens complicated linking therapy response to TCR clonal burden changes. In T-cell large granular lymphocyte leukemia, about half of patients showed multiple immunodominant subclonotypes. After therapy, about 30% of the 18 patients switched clonotypes, all new clones STAT3 wild type. Persisting codominant clonotypes may have hidden a small pathogenic clone.

There are 15 residues in the CDR3. Germline CDR1 reads SGHVS; CDR2 reads FNYEAQ. V was pared by 1 base and J by 0 bases, with 10 bases between. A word on this clone: Its specificity is not known.

What was sequenced was peripheral blood mononuclear cells. The rearrangement uses TRBV7-6 and TRBJ2-7; a weak D match, TRBD1 (5 bases). The sequence was obtained from a man in his fifties or sixties with T-cell large granular lymphocyte leukemia. Some clones in this sample may be carry-over from other donors' samples. The CDR3: CASSLDDRHSYEQYF. In DNA form, the CDR3 reads TGTGCCAGCAGCTTAGATGACAGACACTCCTACGAGCAGTACTTC.